The clone carrying this T cell receptor (beta chain) occurred once. The antigen is not known. PCR was performed using 60 Vbeta and 13 Jbeta primers. The table came from immunoSEQ multiplex PCR; TCRdb's copy has only in-frame clones and leaves some out. Among roughly 200,000 clones listed, 60% to 80% were seen once. This CDR3 contains 16 residues. Between the trimmed V and J ends, which lost 9 bases and 1 base, there was a span of 18 bases. Looked up from germline, CDR1 is SGHTA and CDR2 is FQGNSA. Donors counted as nominally healthy when sampled, yet unrecorded immune exposures were likely. This entry is derived from a study of cytomegalovirus exposure and HLA in healthy donors. General study findings and limits: A later analysis linked a missense variant in DCLRE1C to the trimming of TCR beta V and J genes. As immune exposure information, only CMV serostatus was available.

The specimen sequenced was PBMCs. The clonotype comes from a woman in her twenties or thirties in good health and CMV-seronegative. The V call is TRBV7-2, the J call TRBJ2-2; D is undetermined. The CDR3 region is CARPLFHRKNTGELFF. The CDR3 DNA follows: TGTGCCAGGCCGTTATTCCACAGAAAGAACACCGGGGAGCTGTTTTTT.